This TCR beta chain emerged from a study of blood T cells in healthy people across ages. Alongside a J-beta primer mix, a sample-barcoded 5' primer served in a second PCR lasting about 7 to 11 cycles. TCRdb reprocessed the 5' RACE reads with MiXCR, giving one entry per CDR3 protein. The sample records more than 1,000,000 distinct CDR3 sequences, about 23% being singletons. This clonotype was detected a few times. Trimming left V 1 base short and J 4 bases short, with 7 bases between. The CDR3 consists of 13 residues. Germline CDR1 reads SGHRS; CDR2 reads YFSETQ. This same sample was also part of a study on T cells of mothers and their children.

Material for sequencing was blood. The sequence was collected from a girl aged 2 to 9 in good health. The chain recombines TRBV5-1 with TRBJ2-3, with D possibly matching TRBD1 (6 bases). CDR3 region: CASSLRQADTQYF. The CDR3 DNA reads TGCGCCAGCAGCTTGCGACAGGCAGATACGCAGTATTTT.